This TCR beta chain appears in the sequencing data of a study of patients and donors after allogeneic stem cell transplantation. From germline, CDR1 is DFQATT and CDR2 SNEGSKA (reference sequence). The CDR3 is 13 amino acids. The V gene end was trimmed by 5 bases and the J gene end by 4 bases; junction bases not matched to a gene: 5. TCRdb re-called the RT-PCR reads with MiXCR, one entry per CDR3 protein. The data show about 200,000 distinct CDR3 sequences, with 35% to 50% seen just once and 33% held by the top ten. This chain joins TRBV20-1 and TRBJ1-2; the match to TRBD1 covers 9 bases. The sequence was obtained from a human donor who was either an allogeneic HSCT recipient or a stem cell or donor lymphocyte infusion donor (not recorded which). It is not recorded whose cells these are; they may come from a transplant donor. Input material: blood, either unsorted or a sorted T cell fraction (not recorded which). CDR3 in amino acids: CSAPDRGVYGYTF. The DNA for the CDR3 is TGCAGTGCTCCCGACAGGGGGGTCTATGGCTACACCTTC.